The sequence of this T cell receptor (beta chain) was determined in a study of neurological immune-mediated disorders. This clonotype is judged medium-sized. Using its own MiXCR run on the 5' RACE reads, TCRdb lists one record per CDR3 protein. The sample carries roughly 70,000 distinct CDR3 sequences, less than 5.5% recorded once. The germline V gene has CDR1 LGHNA and CDR2 YNFKEQ. This CDR3 comprises 16 residues. The trim removed 1 base at V and 8 bases at J, leaving 6 bases unmatched. The sequence came from a woman aged 30 to 39 with multiple sclerosis. The rearrangement uses TRBV4-2 and TRBJ2-1; TRBD1 agrees at 12 bases. The source material was PBMCs. DNA of the CDR3: TGTGCCAGCAGCCAAGCCGGGACAGGGGGCTGGGATGAGCAGTTCTTC. Its protein is CASSQAGTGGWDEQFF.